This T cell receptor (beta chain) was sequenced in a study of PD-L1 blockade in urothelial cancer. The study, taken as a whole, reports: When measured at 3 weeks, tumor-associated blood clones expanded more in durable-benefit patients.

There are 13 residues in the CDR3. Germline lookup yields CDR1 WSHSY and CDR2 SAAADI. V was pared by 7 bases and J by 0 bases, with 9 bases between. Here immunoSEQ multiplex PCR was the method, and the copy in TCRdb shows in-frame clones only, minus some. The profile covers around 100,000 clones, with around 90% appearing a single time and roughly 1.6% taken by the ten largest. Regarding time point: pretreatment peripheral blood. Locally advanced or metastatic urothelial carcinoma affected the patients. As to this clone: Antigen unknown.

This chain links TRBV10-2 with TRBJ1-1, with D perhaps matching TRBD1 (6 bases). The clonotype originates from a man in his sixties with urothelial cancer. Sequenced here: PBMCs, sampled around atezolizumab (anti-PD-L1) treatment. The CDR3 loop is CASKDSMNTEAFF. The CDR3 nucleotides are TGCGCCAGCAAGGACAGTATGAACACTGAAGCTTTCTTT.